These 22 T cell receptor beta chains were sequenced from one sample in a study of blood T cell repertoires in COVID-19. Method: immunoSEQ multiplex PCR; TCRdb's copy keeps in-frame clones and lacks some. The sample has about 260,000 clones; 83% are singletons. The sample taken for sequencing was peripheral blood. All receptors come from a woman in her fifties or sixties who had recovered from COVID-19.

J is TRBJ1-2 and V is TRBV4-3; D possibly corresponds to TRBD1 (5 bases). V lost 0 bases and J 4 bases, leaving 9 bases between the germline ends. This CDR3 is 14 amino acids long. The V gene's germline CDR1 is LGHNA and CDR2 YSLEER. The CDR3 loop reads CASSQEGATYGYTF. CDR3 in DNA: TGCGCCAGCAGCCAAGAAGGGGCTACCTATGGCTACACCTTC.

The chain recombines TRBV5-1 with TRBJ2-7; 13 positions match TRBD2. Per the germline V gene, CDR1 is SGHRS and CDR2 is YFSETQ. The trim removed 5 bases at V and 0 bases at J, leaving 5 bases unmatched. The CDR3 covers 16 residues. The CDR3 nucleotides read TGCGCCAGCAGGGGGGGACTAGCGGGAAACTCCTACGAGCAGTACTTC. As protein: CASRGGLAGNSYEQYF.

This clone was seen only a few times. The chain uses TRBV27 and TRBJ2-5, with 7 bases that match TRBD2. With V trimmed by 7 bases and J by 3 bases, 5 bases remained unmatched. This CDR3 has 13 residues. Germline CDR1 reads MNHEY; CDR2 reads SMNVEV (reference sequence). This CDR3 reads CASTMAGEETQYF. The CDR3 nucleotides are TGTGCCAGCACAATGGCGGGGGAAGAGACCCAGTACTTC.

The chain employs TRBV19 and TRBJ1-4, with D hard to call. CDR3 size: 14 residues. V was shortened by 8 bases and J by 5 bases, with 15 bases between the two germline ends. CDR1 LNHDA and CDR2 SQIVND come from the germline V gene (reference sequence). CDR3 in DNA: TGTGCCAGTTGTTCGGAGGCAGCGAATGAAAAACTGTTTTTT. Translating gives CASCSEAANEKLFF.

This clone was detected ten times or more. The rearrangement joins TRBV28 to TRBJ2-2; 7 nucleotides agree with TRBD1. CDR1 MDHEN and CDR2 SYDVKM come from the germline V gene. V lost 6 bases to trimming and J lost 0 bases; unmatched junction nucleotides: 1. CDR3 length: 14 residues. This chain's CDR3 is CASSQGANTGELFF. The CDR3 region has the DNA TGTGCCAGCAGCCAGGGGGCGAACACCGGGGAGCTGTTTTTT.

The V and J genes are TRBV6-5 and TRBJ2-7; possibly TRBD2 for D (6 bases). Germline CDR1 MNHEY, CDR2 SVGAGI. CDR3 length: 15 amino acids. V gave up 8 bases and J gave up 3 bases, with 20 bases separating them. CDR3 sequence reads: CASGLSGHPLYEQYF. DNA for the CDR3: TGTGCCAGCGGCCTGAGCGGGCACCCCCTCTACGAGCAGTACTTC.

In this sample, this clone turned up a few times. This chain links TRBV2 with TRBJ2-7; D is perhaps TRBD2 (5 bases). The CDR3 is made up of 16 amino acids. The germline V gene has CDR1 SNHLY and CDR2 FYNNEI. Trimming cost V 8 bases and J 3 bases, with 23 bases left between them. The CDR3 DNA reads TGTGCCAGCCCCCCGACACGGGCGGGTTCATACTACGAGCAGTACTTC. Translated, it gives CASPPTRAGSYYEQYF.

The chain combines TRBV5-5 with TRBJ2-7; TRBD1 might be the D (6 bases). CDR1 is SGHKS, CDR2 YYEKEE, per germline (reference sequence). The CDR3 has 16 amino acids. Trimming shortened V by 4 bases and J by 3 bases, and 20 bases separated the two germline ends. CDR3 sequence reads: CASSPTGRAGHYEQYF. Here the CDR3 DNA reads TGTGCCAGCAGCCCAACAGGGCGCGCCGGTCACTACGAGCAGTACTTC.

CDR3: CASSRTGGIVYGYTF. CDR3 DNA sequence: TGTGCCAGCTCACGTACAGGGGGCATAGTCTATGGCTACACCTTC. The J gene is TRBJ1-2, the V gene TRBV18, with 9 bases matching TRBD1. This CDR3 is built from 15 residues. The ends lost 4 bases at V and 4 bases at J; junction bases unmatched: 7. CDR1 and CDR2 (germline): KGHSH, LQKENI.

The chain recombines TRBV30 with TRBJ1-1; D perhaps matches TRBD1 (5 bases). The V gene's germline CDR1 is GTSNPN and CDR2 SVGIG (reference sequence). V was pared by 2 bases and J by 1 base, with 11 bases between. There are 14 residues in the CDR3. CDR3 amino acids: CAWSTDQGNTEAFF. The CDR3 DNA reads TGTGCCTGGAGTACAGATCAGGGGAACACTGAAGCTTTCTTT.

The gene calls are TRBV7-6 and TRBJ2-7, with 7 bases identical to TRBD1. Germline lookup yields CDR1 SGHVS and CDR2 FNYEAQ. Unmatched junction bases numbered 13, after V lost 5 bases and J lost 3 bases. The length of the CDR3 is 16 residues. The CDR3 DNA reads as TGTGCCAGCAGCGCAGAATTACAGGGGAACCTCTACGAGCAGTACTTC. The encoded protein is CASSAELQGNLYEQYF. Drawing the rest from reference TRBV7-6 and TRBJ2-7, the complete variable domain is GAGVSQSPRYKVTKRGQDVALRCDPISGHVSLYWYRQALGQGPEFLTYFNYEAQQDKSGLPNDRFSAERPEGSISTLTIQRTEQRDSAMYRCASSAELQGNLYEQYFGPGTRLTVT.

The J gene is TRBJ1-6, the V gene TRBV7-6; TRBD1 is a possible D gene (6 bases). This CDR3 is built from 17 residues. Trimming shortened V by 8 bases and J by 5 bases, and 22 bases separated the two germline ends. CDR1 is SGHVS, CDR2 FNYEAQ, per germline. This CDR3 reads CASYWGGTPFHNSPLHF. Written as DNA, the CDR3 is TGTGCCAGCTACTGGGGGGGCACCCCGTTCCATAATTCACCCCTCCACTTT.

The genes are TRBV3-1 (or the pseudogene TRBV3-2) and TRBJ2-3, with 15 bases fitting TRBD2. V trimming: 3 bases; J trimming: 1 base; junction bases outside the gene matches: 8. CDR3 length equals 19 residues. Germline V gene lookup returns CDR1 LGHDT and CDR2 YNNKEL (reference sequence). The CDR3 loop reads CASSHAGTSGGMGTDTQYF. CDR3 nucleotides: TGTGCCAGCAGCCACGCCGGGACTAGCGGGGGGATGGGCACAGATACGCAGTATTTT.

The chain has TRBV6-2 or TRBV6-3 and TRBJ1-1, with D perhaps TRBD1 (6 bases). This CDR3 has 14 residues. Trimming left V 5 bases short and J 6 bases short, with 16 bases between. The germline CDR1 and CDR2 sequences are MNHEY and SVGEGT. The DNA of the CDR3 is TGTGCCAGCAGTCCCTCCGGGGGGGGCCCTGAAGCTTTCTTT. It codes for CASSPSGGGPEAFF.

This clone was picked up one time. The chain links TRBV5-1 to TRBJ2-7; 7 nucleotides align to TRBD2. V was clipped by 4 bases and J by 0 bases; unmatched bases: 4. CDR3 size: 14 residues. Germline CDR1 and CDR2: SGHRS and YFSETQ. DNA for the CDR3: TGCGCCAGCAGCGAAACTAGCGACTCCTACGAGCAGTACTTC. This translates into CASSETSDSYEQYF.

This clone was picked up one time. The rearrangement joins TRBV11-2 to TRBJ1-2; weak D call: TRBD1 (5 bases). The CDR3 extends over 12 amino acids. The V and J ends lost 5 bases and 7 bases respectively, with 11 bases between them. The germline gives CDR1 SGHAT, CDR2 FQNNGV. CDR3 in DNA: TGTGCCAGCAGCCCCGGGGGACGTGGCTACACCTTC. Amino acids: CASSPGGRGYTF.

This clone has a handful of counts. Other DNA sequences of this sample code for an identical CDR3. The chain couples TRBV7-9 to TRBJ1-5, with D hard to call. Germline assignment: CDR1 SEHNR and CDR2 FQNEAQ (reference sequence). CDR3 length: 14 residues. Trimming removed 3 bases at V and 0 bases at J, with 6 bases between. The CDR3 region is CASSFAGSNQPQHF. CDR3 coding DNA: TGTGCCAGCAGCTTTGCAGGTAGCAATCAGCCCCAGCATTTT.

The CDR3 region has the DNA TGTGCCAGCAATCCTTTTTTTGCCCGGTCCACAGATACGCAGTATTTT. Translation gives CASNPFFARSTDTQYF. The chain uses TRBV27 and TRBJ2-3; D gene unclear. The ends were cut back, 7 bases at V and 2 bases at J, with 19 bases in the middle. Germline assignment: CDR1 MNHEY and CDR2 SMNVEV (reference sequence). The length of the CDR3 is 16 residues.

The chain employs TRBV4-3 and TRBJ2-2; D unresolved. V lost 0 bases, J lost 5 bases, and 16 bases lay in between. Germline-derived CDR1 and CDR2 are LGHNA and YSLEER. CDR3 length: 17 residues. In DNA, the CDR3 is TGCGCCAGCAGCCAAGATCGGGTGACCGGATGGACCGGGGAGCTGTTTTTT. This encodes CASSQDRVTGWTGELFF.

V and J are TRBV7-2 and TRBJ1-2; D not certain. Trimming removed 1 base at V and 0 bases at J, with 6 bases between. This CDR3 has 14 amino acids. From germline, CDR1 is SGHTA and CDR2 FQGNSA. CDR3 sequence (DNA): TGTGCCAGCAGCTTAGGCATAGCTAACTATGGCTACACCTTC. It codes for CASSLGIANYGYTF.

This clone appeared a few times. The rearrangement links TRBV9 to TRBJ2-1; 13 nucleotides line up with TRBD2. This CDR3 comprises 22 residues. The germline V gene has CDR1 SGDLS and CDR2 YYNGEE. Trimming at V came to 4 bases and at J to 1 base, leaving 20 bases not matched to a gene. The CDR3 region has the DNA TGTGCCAGCAGCCCGGCGCCTCAAACTAGCGGGAGGGCCACACCTTCCTACAATGAGCAGTTCTTC. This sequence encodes CASSPAPQTSGRATPSYNEQFF.

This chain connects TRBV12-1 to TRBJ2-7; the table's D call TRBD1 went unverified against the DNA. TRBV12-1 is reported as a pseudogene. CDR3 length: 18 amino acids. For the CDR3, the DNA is TGTGCCAGCAGCTTTGCCTATAATCTTCGGGACAGGGACTACGAGCAGTACTTC. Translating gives CASSFAYNLRDRDYEQYF.